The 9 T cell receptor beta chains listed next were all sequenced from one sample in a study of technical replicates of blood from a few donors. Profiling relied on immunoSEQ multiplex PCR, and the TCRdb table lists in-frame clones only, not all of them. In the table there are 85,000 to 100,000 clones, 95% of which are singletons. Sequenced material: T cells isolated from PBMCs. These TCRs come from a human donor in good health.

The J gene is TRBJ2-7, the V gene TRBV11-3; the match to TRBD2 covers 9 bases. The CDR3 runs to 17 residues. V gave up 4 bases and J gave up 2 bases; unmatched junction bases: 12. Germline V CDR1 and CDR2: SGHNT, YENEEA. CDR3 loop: CASSSRGSGGLPYEQYF. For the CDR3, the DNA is TGTGCCAGCAGCTCGCGGGGGAGCGGGGGGCTTCCCTACGAGCAGTACTTC.

The CDR3 DNA follows: TGTGCCAGTAGTATACAGGGGAGAGAGACCCAGTACTTC. Amino acid sequence: CASSIQGRETQYF. The V and J genes are TRBV19 and TRBJ2-5, with D maybe TRBD1 (6 bases). The CDR3 extends over 13 amino acids. The V gene lost 2 bases and the J gene lost 4 bases, with 8 bases spanning the gap. The germline gives CDR1 LNHDA, CDR2 SQIVND (reference sequence).

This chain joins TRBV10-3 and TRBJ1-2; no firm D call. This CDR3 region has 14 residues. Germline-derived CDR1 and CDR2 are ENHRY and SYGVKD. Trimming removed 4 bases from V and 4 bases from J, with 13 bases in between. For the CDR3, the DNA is TGTGCCATCAGTGGACCCAGGTCCCCCTATGGCTACACCTTC. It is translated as CAISGPRSPYGYTF.

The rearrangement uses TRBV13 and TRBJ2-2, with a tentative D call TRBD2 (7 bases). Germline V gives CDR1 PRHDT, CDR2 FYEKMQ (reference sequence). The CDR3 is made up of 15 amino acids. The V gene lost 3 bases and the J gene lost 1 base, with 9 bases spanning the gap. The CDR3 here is CASSLGGRNTGELFF. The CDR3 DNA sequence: TGTGCCAGCAGCTTGGGGGGGCGGAACACCGGGGAGCTGTTTTTT.

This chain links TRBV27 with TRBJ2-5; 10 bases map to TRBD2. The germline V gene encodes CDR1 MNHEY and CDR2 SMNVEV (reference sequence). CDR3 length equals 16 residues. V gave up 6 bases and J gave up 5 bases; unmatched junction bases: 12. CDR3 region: CASSPLAGVSRETQYF. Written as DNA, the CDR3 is TGTGCCAGCAGCCCCCTAGCGGGGGTGAGTAGGGAGACCCAGTACTTC.

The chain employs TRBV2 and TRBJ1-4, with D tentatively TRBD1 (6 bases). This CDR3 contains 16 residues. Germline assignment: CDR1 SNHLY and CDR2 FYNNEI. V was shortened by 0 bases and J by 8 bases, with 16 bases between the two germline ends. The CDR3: CASSEATTGSREKLFF. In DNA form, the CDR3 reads TGTGCCAGCAGTGAAGCTACTACAGGGTCGAGGGAAAAACTGTTTTTT.

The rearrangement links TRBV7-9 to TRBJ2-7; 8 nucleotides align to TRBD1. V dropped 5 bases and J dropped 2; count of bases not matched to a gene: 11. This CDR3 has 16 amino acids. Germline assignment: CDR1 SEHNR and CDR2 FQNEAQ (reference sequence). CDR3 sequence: CASSPPEGTGAYEQYF. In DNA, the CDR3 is TGTGCCAGCAGCCCCCCGGAAGGGACAGGTGCCTACGAGCAGTACTTC.

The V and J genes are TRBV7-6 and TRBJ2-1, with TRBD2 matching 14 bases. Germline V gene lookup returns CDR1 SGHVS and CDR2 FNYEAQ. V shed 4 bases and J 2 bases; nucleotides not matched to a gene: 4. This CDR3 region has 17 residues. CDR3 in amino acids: CASSSWTSGRTYNEQFF. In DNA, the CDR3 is TGTGCCAGCAGCTCCTGGACTAGCGGGAGGACCTACAATGAGCAGTTCTTC.

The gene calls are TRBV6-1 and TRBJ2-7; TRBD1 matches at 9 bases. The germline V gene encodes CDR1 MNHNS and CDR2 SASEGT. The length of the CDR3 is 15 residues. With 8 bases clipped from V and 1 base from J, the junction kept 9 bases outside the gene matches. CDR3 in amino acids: CASLERGQGSYEQYF. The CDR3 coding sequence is TGTGCCAGCCTGGAGAGGGGACAGGGTTCCTACGAGCAGTACTTC.